These T cell receptor beta chains were read from a single sample in a study of CD8 T cells in Susac syndrome. From the immunoSEQ multiplex PCR reads, TCRdb called clonotypes with MiXCR, one entry per CDR3 protein. The sample has hundreds of thousands of distinct CDR3 sequences; 92% are singletons. The sequencing input was CD8+ T cells from PBMCs. These receptors came from a human donor with multiple sclerosis. Both conserved end residues are part of each CDR3. D genes are given only for firm matches. The size entry is marked missing in some rows and otherwise reads once, few, many or a size class.

cdr3_nt cdr3_aa j_call cdr3_length v_call d_call clone_size
TGCAGTGCTAGATTTTCCGGGACAGGTCCCGACACTGAAGCTTTCTTT CSARFSGTGPDTEAFF TRBJ1-1 16 TRBV20-1 TRBD1 -
TGTGCCAGCAGCTACGGACTAGCGAACAATGAGCAGTTCTTC CASSYGLANNEQFF TRBJ2-1 14 TRBV5-6 TRBD2 -
TGCAGCGTTGCAGGGGCAGGACCTTACAATGAGCAGTTCTTC CSVAGAGPYNEQFF TRBJ2-1 14 TRBV29-1 - -
TGCAGTGCCACCTCGATTTTAGCCCCCGGTGGGCAGTTCTTC CSATSILAPGGQFF TRBJ2-1 14 TRBV20-1 - -
TGTGCCAGCAGTACCCTAGGGACAGGGGGGCCGGGGGAGCTGTTTTTT CASSTLGTGGPGELFF TRBJ2-2 16 TRBV27 TRBD1 -
TGCGCCAGCAGCCCCTCCTTGGTGGGAGTGGGGTACGAGCAGTACTTC CASSPSLVGVGYEQYF TRBJ2-7 16 TRBV4-3 - -
TGTGCCAGCACCCGGGGAGGGGTTGCAGATACGCAGTATTTT CASTRGGVADTQYF TRBJ2-3 14 TRBV27 TRBD2 -
TGTGCCAGCACTGCCACTCAAGGGGGGAACTATGGCTACACCTTC CASTATQGGNYGYTF TRBJ1-2 15 TRBV2 - -
TGTGCCAGCAGACCCTATAGGGGTCTCGACGAGCAGTACTTC CASRPYRGLDEQYF TRBJ2-7 14 TRBV6-5 - once
TGCAGTGCTAGAGATGAGCACCCCTCCGACTTC CSARDEHPSDF TRBJ2-7 11 TRBV20-1 - -
TGTGCCAGCAGCGGAGAAGCGGGGGGGATAGATACGCAGTATTTT CASSGEAGGIDTQYF TRBJ2-3 15 TRBV7-2 TRBD2 -
TGTGCCAGCAGCCTCACAGGGGCCGGGAGTGAAGCTTTCTTT CASSLTGAGSEAFF TRBJ1-1 14 TRBV5-4 TRBD1 -
TGTGCCAGCAGCCAAGATCCCGTAAGTCGGACAGGCTCCAATGAAAAACTGTTTTTT CASSQDPVSRTGSNEKLFF TRBJ1-4 19 TRBV3-1 TRBD1 -
TGTGCCACCAGTGAAGAAGGACTAGCGGGGAACAATGAGCAGTTCTTC CATSEEGLAGNNEQFF TRBJ2-1 16 TRBV24-1 TRBD2 -
TGTGCCAGCAGCGTAGGGTTGACGGAGACCCAGTACTTC CASSVGLTETQYF TRBJ2-5 13 TRBV13 - -
TGTGCCAGCACCCTCAGGGGTCCCCCGTTCGGGAATGAGCAGTTCTTC CASTLRGPPFGNEQFF TRBJ2-1 16 TRBV6-2/TRBV6-3 - -
TGTGCCAGCAGCTTAGCGTCGGGTCCTGCGCGGGACACTGAAGCTTTCTTT CASSLASGPARDTEAFF TRBJ1-1 17 TRBV7-9 - -
TGTGCCAGCAGTTACCAGGGAATCCAAGAGACCCAGTACTTC CASSYQGIQETQYF TRBJ2-5 14 TRBV28 - once
TGCAGTGCAGCCCCCGCCAAATATGAGCAGTTCTTC CSAAPAKYEQFF TRBJ2-1 12 TRBV20-1 - -
TGTGCCAGCAGCTTGGAAGTCACCGGGGTTTCCTACAATGAGCAGTTCTTC CASSLEVTGVSYNEQFF TRBJ2-1 17 TRBV5-4 - -
TGTGCCAGTTGTGAGTATCCGGGACAGGAGAACACTGAAGCTTTCTTT CASCEYPGQENTEAFF TRBJ1-1 16 TRBV2 TRBD1 -
TGTGCCAGCAGTTTTTGGGACAGGGCTCCCCAAGAGACCCAGTACTTC CASSFWDRAPQETQYF TRBJ2-5 16 TRBV12-3/TRBV12-4 TRBD1 -
TGTGCCAGCAGCTTAGCTCGACCGGACAGGGGATTCAATGAGCAGTTCTTC CASSLARPDRGFNEQFF TRBJ2-1 17 TRBV7-8 TRBD1 -
TGTGCCAGCAGTTCCTTCAGCAATCAGCCCCAGCATTTT CASSSFSNQPQHF TRBJ1-5 13 TRBV27 - -
TGCAGCGTTGAAGGACGAGAAAGGGACAATGAGCAGTTCTTC CSVEGRERDNEQFF TRBJ2-1 14 TRBV29-1 - -
TGTGCCAGCAGTTCTTCCTCTCGGGGGGCAGACTATGGCTACACCTTC CASSSSSRGADYGYTF TRBJ1-2 16 TRBV7-9 - -
TGTGCCAGTAGTATAGCTAGCGGGGGCCTGTACAATGAGCAGTTCTTC CASSIASGGLYNEQFF TRBJ2-1 16 TRBV19 TRBD2 -
TGCAGCGTTGACAGCGGGCCCGTCCTAGGCTACAATGAGCAGTTCTTC CSVDSGPVLGYNEQFF TRBJ2-1 16 TRBV29-1 - -
TGCGCCAGCAGCCAAGATATCAATGCCTACGAGCAGTACTTC CASSQDINAYEQYF TRBJ2-7 14 TRBV4-3 - -
TGTGCCAGCAGCGGTCGGACTAGCGGCCCGACCGGGGAGCTGTTTTTT CASSGRTSGPTGELFF TRBJ2-2 16 TRBV13 TRBD2 -
TGTGCCAGCAGTCCCCCGTCTAGCGGGAGGTCGCTCGGGGAGCTGTTTTTT CASSPPSSGRSLGELFF TRBJ2-2 17 TRBV12-3/TRBV12-4 TRBD2 -
TGTGCCAGCAGCTTTCGGATAGCGGGAGGGCCCGTCAATGAGCAGTTCTTC CASSFRIAGGPVNEQFF TRBJ2-1 17 TRBV7-2 TRBD2 -
TGCGCCAGCAGCTTGGAAGTGGCAGGGTTGGGGGGAGACGAGCAGTACTTC CASSLEVAGLGGDEQYF TRBJ2-7 17 TRBV5-1 - -
TGCAGCGTTGCGCCCAGCGGGGGAATACCCGTTAGCACAGATACGCAGTATTTT CSVAPSGGIPVSTDTQYF TRBJ2-3 18 TRBV29-1 TRBD2 -
TGTGCCAGCAGCCATCCCCCCCGCAGGGCCGCCTACGAGCAGTACTTC CASSHPPRRAAYEQYF TRBJ2-7 16 TRBV7-9 - -